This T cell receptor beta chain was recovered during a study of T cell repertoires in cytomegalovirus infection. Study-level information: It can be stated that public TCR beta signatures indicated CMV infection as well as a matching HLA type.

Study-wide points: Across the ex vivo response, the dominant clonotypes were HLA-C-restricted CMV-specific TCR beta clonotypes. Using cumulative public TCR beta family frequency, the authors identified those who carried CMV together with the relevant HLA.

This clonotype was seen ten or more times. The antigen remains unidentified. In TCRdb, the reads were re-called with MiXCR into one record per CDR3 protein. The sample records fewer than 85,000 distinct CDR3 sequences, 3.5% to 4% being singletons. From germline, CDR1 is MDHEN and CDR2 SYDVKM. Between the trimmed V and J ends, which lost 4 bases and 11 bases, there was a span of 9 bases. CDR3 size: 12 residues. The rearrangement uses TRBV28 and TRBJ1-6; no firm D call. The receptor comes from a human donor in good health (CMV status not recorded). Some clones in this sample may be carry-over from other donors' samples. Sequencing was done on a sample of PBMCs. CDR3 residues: CASSSARPPLHF. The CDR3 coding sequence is TGTGCCAGCAGTTCCGCCAGACCACCCCTCCACTTT.